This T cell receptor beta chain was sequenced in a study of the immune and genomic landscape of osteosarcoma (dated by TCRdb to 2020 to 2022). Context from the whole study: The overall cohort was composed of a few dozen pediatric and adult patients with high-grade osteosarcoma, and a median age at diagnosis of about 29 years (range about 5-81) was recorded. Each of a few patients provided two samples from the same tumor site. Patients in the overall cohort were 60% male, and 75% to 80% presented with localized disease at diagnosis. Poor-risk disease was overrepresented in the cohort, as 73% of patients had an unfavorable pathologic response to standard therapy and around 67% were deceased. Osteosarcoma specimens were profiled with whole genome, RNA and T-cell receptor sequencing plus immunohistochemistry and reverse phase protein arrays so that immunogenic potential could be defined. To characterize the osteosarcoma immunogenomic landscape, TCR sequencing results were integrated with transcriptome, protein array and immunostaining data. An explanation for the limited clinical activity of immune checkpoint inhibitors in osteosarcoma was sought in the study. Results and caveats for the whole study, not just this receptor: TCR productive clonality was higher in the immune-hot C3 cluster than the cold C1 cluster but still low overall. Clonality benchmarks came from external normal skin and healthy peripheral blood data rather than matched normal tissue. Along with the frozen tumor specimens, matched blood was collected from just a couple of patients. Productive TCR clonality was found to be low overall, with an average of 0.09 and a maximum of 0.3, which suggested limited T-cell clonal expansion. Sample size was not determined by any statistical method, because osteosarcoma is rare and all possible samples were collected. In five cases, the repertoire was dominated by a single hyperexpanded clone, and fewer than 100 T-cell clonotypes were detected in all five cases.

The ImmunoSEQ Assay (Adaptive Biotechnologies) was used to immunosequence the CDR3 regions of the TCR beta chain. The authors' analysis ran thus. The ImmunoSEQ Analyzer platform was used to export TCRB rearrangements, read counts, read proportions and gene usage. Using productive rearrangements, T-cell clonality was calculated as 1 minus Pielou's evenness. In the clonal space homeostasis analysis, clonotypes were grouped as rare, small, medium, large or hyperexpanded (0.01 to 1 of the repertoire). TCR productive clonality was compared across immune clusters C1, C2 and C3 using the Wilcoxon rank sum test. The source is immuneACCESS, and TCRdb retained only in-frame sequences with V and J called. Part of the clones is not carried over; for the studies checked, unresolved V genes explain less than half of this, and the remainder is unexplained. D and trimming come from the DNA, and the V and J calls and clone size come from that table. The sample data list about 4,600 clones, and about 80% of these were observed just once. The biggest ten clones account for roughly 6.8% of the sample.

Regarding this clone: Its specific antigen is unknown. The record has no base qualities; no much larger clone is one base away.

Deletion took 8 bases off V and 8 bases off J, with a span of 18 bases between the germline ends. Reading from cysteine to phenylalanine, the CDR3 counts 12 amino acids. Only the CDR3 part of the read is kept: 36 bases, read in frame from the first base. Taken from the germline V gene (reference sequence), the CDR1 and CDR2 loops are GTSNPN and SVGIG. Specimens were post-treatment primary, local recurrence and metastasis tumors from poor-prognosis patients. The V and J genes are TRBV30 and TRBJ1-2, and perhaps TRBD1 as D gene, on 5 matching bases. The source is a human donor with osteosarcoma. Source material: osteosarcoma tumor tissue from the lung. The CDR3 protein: CAGQGTGGGYTF. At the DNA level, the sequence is TGTGCCGGCCAAGGGACTGGAGGGGGCTACACCTTC.